This TCR beta chain was identified in a study of low-dose radiotherapy and immunotherapy resistance in tumors. Primers targeting TRAV and TRBV primed first-strand cDNA, covering alpha and beta chains. The authors ran around 19 PCR cycles to amplify TCRs with a constant-region primer and V-primer adapter. From the reads, TCRdb called clonotypes with MiXCR, one entry per CDR3 protein. The data contain around 80,000 distinct CDR3 sequences, less than 20% of them singletons. The time point here: after trial treatment. Treatment reported: LDRT plus nivolumab, ipilimumab, low-dose cyclophosphamide and aspirin (RACIN trial). V lost 4 bases to trimming and J lost 1 base; unmatched junction nucleotides: 8. CDR3 length: 16 amino acids. The germline V gene has CDR1 GTSNPN and CDR2 SVGIG (reference sequence). This clonotype was seen at least ten times.

The sequence came from a male donor with prostate cancer. The V gene is TRBV30, the J gene TRBJ2-5; 11 positions agree with TRBD1. Here the sequenced sample was PBMCs, taken after low-dose radiotherapy plus immunotherapy. CDR3 amino acids: CAWTLPGTGGQETQYF. The CDR3 DNA reads TGTGCCTGGACCCTCCCCGGGACAGGGGGCCAAGAGACCCAGTACTTC.